This T cell receptor beta chain was sequenced for a study of CD8 T cells in ankylosing spondylitis. Study findings and constraints: Prior work had noted some motif variants in reactive arthritis blood and synovial fluid. Disease-associated clones were reportedly significantly overrepresented in matched ankylosing spondylitis synovial fluid.

This clonotype has ten or more counts. Antigen unknown. Germline loops: CDR1 SGHRS, CDR2 YFSETQ. The CDR3 covers 14 residues. V gave up 4 bases and J gave up 5 bases, with 15 bases separating them. Using quantitative 5'-RACE with molecular barcodes, the authors made TCR beta libraries. TCRdb re-called the 5' RACE reads through MiXCR, storing one row per CDR3 protein. This repertoire shows approximately 250,000 distinct CDR3 sequences, 8.2% found once; its top ten account for about 5%. The TCR sequence derives from a female donor with ankylosing spondylitis or in good health (not recorded which). The material sequenced was blood, either unsorted or a sorted T cell fraction (not recorded which). V and J are TRBV5-1 and TRBJ1-1; D possibly corresponds to TRBD1 (5 bases). CDR3 DNA: TGCGCCAGCAGCGGAGGGGCGGGTGAGACTGAAGCTTTCTTT. The encoded protein is CASSGGAGETEAFF.